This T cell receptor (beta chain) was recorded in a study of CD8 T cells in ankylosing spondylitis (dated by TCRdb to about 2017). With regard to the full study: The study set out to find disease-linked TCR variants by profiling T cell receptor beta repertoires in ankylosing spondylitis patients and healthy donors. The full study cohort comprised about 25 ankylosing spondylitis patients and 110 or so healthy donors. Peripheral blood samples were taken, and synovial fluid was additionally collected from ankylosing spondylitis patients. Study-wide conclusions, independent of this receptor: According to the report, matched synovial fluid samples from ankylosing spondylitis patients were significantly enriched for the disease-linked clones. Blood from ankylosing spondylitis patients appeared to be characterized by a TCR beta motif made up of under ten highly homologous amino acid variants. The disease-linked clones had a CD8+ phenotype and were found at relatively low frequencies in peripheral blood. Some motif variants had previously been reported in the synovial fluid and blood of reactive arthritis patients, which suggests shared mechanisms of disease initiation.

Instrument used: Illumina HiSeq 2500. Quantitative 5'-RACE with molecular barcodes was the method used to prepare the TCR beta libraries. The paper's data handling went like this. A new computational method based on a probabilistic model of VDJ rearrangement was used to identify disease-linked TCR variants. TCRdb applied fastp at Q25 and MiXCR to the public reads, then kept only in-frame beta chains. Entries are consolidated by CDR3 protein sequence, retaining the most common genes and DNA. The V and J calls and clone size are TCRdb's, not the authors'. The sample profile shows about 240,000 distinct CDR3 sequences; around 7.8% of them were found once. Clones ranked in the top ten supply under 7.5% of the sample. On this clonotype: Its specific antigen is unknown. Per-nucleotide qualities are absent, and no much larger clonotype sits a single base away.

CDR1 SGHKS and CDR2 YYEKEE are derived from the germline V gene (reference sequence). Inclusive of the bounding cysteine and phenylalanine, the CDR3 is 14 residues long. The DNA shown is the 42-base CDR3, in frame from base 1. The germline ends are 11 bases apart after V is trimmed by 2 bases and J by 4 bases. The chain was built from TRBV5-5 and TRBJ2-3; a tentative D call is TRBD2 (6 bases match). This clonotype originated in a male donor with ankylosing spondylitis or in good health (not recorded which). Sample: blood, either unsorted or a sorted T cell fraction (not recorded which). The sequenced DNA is TGTGCCAGCAGCTTCGGGGGTTGGGCAGATACGCAGTATTTT. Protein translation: CASSFGGWADTQYF.